This TCR beta chain stems from a study of control samples from healthy donors and cancer patients. Germline CDR1 and CDR2: SGHNT and YYREEE (reference sequence). The CDR3 consists of 15 residues. The V segment lost 3 bases and the J segment 0 bases; nucleotides outside the gene matches: 4. Measured with immunoSEQ multiplex PCR; TCRdb has only the in-frame clones, and not every one. The sample holds about 100,000 clones, less than 90% seen once. Sequencing input: blood. The sequence was collected from a woman aged 45 to 65 in good health. The chain uses TRBV5-4 and TRBJ1-1; 8 bases map to TRBD1. This chain's CDR3 is CASSSWTGMNTEAFF. The DNA for the CDR3 is TGTGCCAGCAGCTCCTGGACAGGGATGAACACTGAAGCTTTCTTT.